This T cell receptor (beta chain) was sequenced in a study of T cell responses to AZD1222 COVID-19 vaccine (dated by TCRdb to the early 2020s). Background for the entire study: AZD1222 recipients whose second dose came at about 4 weeks and those whose second dose came at about 12 weeks were combined into one group, since spike-specific TCR depth and breadth did not differ between the two schedules. A total of just over 230 trial participants underwent TCR sequencing, of whom about 200 had received two doses of AZD1222 and approximately 26 had received two doses of the MenACWY control vaccine. Trial participants were enrolled by age into 18-55, 56-69 and 70-plus year subgroups, with about 150, 28 and 57 TCR-sequenced participants respectively.

The paper's findings and limits, for the study overall: Nearly half of unique spike-specific TCRs reportedly recognized epitopes outside regions mutated in the B.1.351 and B.1.1.7 variants. Only 5 to 7 AZD1222 recipients were SARS-CoV-2 seropositive at baseline, limiting conclusions about previously exposed vaccinees. Because no day 14 peak-response samples were available, the repertoires could be characterized only after the peak T cell response. After two AZD1222 doses, both the breadth and the depth of spike-specific TCRs were significantly higher than at day 0 and than in MenACWY recipients. In the small 56-69-year group, the increase in depth fell short of significance, most likely because of low power. Most participants were white British and females outnumbered males, and the authors suggested that clonal diversity may have been underestimated. The whole spike protein was spanned by vaccine-associated CD4 TCRs, and dominant responses were seen in regions 160-218 and 743-854.

The CDR3 regions of human TCRbeta chains were analyzed by immunosequencing. Processing in the source paper ran as follows. Repertoire TCRs were checked for matches against a reference library of SARS-CoV-2-specific TCRs that had been generated using the MIRA antigen-specificity platform. Breadth meant the fraction of unique TCRs that were SARS-CoV-2-associated, whereas depth meant the fraction of total T cells that were SARS-CoV-2-associated. Using the MIRA data, each spike-specific TCR was assigned both to the spike region to which the TCR was reactive and to a CD4 or CD8 class. Log10-transformed breadth and depth values were compared by one-way ANOVA with Sidak's multiple comparisons tests. The immuneACCESS repertoire file appears here via TCRdb, limited to in-frame rearrangements. These files lack a portion of the clones; in checked studies, under half of the deficit traces to unresolved V genes, and the cause of the others is not known. That table furnishes V, J and clone size, whereas the DNA furnished D and trimming. Recorded for this sample are approximately 100,000 clones; roughly 89% of them occurred a single time. The leading ten clones occupy over 40% of the sample.

The germline V gene yields ENHRY for CDR1 and SYGVKD for CDR2. Trimming takes 3 bases off V and 3 bases off J; junction bases not matched to a gene: 4. Reading from cysteine to phenylalanine, the CDR3 counts 15 amino acids. Solely the CDR3 DNA is kept, with 45 bases framed from the first base. The time point label, read with the paper, signifies: baseline before first vaccination. Vaccinee samples were obtained from the UK trials COV001 and COV002, which included a single-blind randomized controlled phase 2/3 trial of AZD1222 (ChAdOx1 nCoV-19) in healthy adults. For TCRbeta chain sequencing, PBMC samples were collected from trial participants at day 0 and at day 28 after the second dose. Details on this clone: There is no known antigen for this receptor. No base quality information exists; no much larger clone differs at one position.

This receptor was obtained from an adult in good health. This specimen consisted of peripheral blood, obtained on day 0 of AZD1222 vaccination. The chain uses TRBV10-3 and TRBJ2-7; 11 of the junction bases match TRBD1. The CDR3 loop reads CAISETGTGGYEQYF. The DNA sequence is as follows: TGTGCCATCAGTGAAACCGGGACAGGGGGCTACGAGCAGTACTTC.